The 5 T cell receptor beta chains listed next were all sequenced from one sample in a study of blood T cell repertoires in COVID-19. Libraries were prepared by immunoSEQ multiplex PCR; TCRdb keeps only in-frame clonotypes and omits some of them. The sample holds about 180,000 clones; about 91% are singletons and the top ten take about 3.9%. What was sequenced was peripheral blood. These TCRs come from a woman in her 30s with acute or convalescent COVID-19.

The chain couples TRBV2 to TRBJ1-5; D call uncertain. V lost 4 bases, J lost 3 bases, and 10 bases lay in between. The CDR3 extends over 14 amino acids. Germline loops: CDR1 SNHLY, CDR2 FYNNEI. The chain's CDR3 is CASSGDYDNQPQHF. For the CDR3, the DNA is TGTGCCAGCAGTGGTGACTATGACAATCAGCCCCAGCATTTT. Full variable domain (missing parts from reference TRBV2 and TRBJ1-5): EPEVTQTPSHQVTQMGQEVILRCVPISNHLYFYWYRQILGQKVEFLVSFYNNEISEKSEIFDDQFSVERPDGSNFTLKIRSTKLEDSAMYFCASSGDYDNQPQHFGDGTRLSIL.

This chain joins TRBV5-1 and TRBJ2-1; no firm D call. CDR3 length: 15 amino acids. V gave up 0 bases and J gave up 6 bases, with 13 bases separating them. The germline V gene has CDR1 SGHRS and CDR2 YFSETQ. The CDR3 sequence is CASSLATGPGNEQFF. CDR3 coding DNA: TGCGCCAGCAGCTTGGCCACCGGCCCGGGCAATGAGCAGTTCTTC.

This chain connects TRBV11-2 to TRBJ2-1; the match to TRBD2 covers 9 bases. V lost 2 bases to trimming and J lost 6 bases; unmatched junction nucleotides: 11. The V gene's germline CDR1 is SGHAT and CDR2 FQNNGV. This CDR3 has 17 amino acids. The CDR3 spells CASSLKGLAGTSNEQFF. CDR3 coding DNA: TGTGCCAGCAGCTTAAAGGGGCTAGCGGGAACTTCCAATGAGCAGTTCTTC.

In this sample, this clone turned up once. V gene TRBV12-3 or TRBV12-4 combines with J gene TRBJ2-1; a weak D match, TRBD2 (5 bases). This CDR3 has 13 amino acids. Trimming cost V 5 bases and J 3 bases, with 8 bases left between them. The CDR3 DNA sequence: TGTGCCAGCAGTGCCGGGGTCTACAATGAGCAGTTCTTC. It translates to CASSAGVYNEQFF.

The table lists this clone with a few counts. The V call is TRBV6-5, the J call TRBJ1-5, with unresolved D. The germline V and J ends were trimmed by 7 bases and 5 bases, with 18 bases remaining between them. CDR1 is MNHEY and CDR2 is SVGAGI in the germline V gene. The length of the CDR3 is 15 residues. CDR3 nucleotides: TGTGCCAGCACTTCCGCGTGGGTGCTAGATCAGCCCCAGCATTTT. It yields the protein CASTSAWVLDQPQHF.